Listed below are T cell receptor beta chains from one sample, sequenced in a study of cytomegalovirus exposure and HLA in healthy donors. Assay: immunoSEQ multiplex PCR; the TCRdb copy retains only in-frame clones and omits some. This sample has about 57,000 clones, with around 83% found just once. The sequenced sample was PBMCs. Receptors were obtained from a man aged 25-45 years in good health and CMV-seronegative. CDR3s include the opening cysteine and the closing phenylalanine or tryptophan. A D gene is named only where the DNA matches it firmly. Some rows mark clone size as missing; the rest say once, few, many or name a class of expanded clone.

-,TRBV19,17,once,TRBJ1-3,TGTGCCAGTAGTATAGAGGCAGGTGCCGTCTCTGGAAACACCATATATTTT,CASSIEAGAVSGNTIYF
-,TRBV20-1,10,once,TRBJ1-1,TGCAGGGCACAGGGCGCCGAAGCTTTCTTT,CRAQGAEAFF
-,TRBV7-2,14,-,TRBJ1-2,TGTGCCAGCAGCCAGAGACAGGCATCCTATGGCTACACCTTC,CASSQRQASYGYTF
TRBD1,TRBV6-1,13,few,TRBJ1-2,TGTGCCAGCAGTGCAGACAGGGGACATGGCTACACCTTC,CASSADRGHGYTF
TRBD1,TRBV5-4,16,-,TRBJ2-2,TGTGCCAGCAGCCCCGACAGGGGCGCGGGCACCGGGGAGCTGTTTTTT,CASSPDRGAGTGELFF
-,TRBV11-3,14,-,TRBJ1-2,TGTGCCAGCAGCTCGAAACGTCAGGGTCGTGGCTACACCTTC,CASSSKRQGRGYTF
-,TRBV5-4,15,-,TRBJ2-5,TGTGCCAGCAGCTTCGGGGGGCGCAGGGAAGAGACCCAGTACTTC,CASSFGGRREETQYF
-,TRBV9,15,once,TRBJ1-2,TGTGCCAGCAGCGTAGGGACGGGACTCTCCCTCGGCTACACCTTT,CASSVGTGLSLGYTF
TRBD1,TRBV5-1,17,-,TRBJ2-3,TGCGCCAGCAGCTTGGAAGGAGGACAGGGGATGACAGATACGCAGTATTTT,CASSLEGGQGMTDTQYF
TRBD1,TRBV4-3,15,-,TRBJ1-2,TGCGCCAGCAGCCAAGAAGGGGACAGGGAGGGTGGCTACACCTTC,CASSQEGDREGGYTF
-,TRBV7-9,14,-,TRBJ2-7,TGTGCCAGCAGCTCACAGGGACGAACTGACGAGCAGTACTTC,CASSSQGRTDEQYF
-,TRBV15,14,-,TRBJ1-1,TGTGCCACCAGCAGAGAAGGGCAGGGCACTGAAGCTTTCTTT,CATSREGQGTEAFF
-,TRBV7-6,12,-,TRBJ1-4,TGTGCCAGCAGCCCGGGGGGGGAAAAACTGTTTTTT,CASSPGGEKLFF
-,TRBV7-2,13,-,TRBJ1-1,TGTGCCAGCAGTTACAGGGTGAACACTGAAGCTTTCTTT,CASSYRVNTEAFF
-,TRBV7-2,12,-,TRBJ1-2,TGTGCCCCGGGGGAGGGACTGGATGGCTACACCTTC,CAPGEGLDGYTF
TRBD1,TRBV5-1,16,-,TRBJ1-4,TGCGCCAGCAGCGTACAGGGGCCTAGAACTAATGAAAAACTGTTTTTT,CASSVQGPRTNEKLFF
TRBD1,TRBV10-3,17,-,TRBJ1-2,TGTGCCATCAGTGAAGGGGCGGTCGACAGGGGTGATGCTGGCTACACCTTC,CAISEGAVDRGDAGYTF
TRBD2,TRBV9,15,once,TRBJ2-3,TGTGCCAGCAGCATAGCGGGAGGTGGCACAGATACGCAGTATTTT,CASSIAGGGTDTQYF
TRBD2,TRBV5-8,16,-,TRBJ2-5,TGTGCCAGCAGCTTGTATGGGACTACGTACCAAGAGACCCAGTACTTC,CASSLYGTTYQETQYF
TRBD1,TRBV11-2,16,-,TRBJ2-7,TGTGCCAGCAGCTACGAGACGGGGACAGTCTCCTACGAGCAGTACTTC,CASSYETGTVSYEQYF
-,TRBV7-9,13,-,TRBJ2-3,TGTGCCAGCAGCTTAGGCCGAGGAGATACGCAGTATTTT,CASSLGRGDTQYF
-,TRBV5-8,13,-,TRBJ1-5,TGTGCCAGCAGCTGGACAGCAGCTCAGCCCCAGCATTTT,CASSWTAAQPQHF
TRBD1,TRBV7-9,15,-,TRBJ2-1,TGTGCCAGCAGCTCCGGACAGGGGTTCCCCAATGAGCAGTTCTTC,CASSSGQGFPNEQFF
TRBD2,TRBV7-2,15,-,TRBJ2-7,TGTGCCAGCAGCTTAGCGGGACTAGGGGACTACGAGCAGTACTTC,CASSLAGLGDYEQYF
-,TRBV14,16,-,TRBJ2-6,TGTGCCAGCAGCCAAAGCCGGGGCTCTGGGGCCAACGTCCTGACTTTC,CASSQSRGSGANVLTF
TRBD2,TRBV5-1,16,few,TRBJ2-1,TGCGCCAGCAGCTTGGTGGCGGGACTAGGATACAATGAGCAGTTCTTC,CASSLVAGLGYNEQFF
TRBD1,TRBV9,16,-,TRBJ1-5,TGTGCCAGCAGCGCGGGGACAGGGAATAGCAATCAGCCCCAGCATTTT,CASSAGTGNSNQPQHF
-,TRBV10-3,15,-,TRBJ1-5,TGTGCCATCAGTGAGGGCTCGGGACTTAATCAGCCCCAGCATTTT,CAISEGSGLNQPQHF
-,TRBV7-2,15,-,TRBJ1-5,TGTGCCAGCAAGCTTGGTCCAGCCTCGGGTCAGCCCCAGCATTTT,CASKLGPASGQPQHF
TRBD1,TRBV7-9,16,-,TRBJ1-4,TGTTCCAGCAGCTTACACCGGGACAGGAGTAATGAAAAACTGTTTTTT,CSSSLHRDRSNEKLFF
TRBD1,TRBV6-5,13,-,TRBJ1-2,TGTGCCAGCAGTTACCCGACAGGGGATGGCTACACCTTC,CASSYPTGDGYTF
TRBD1,TRBV6-6,15,-,TRBJ1-6,TGTGCCAGCAGTTACCCCAGGGGGCCGAATTCACCCCTCCACTTT,CASSYPRGPNSPLHF
-,TRBV7-6,15,once,TRBJ1-1,TGTGCCAGCAGCTCGTACTGGGAGATGAACACTGAAGCTTTCTTT,CASSSYWEMNTEAFF
-,TRBV21-1,18,-,TRBJ2-7,TGTGCCAGCACTACCGTCGAAGGACTAGCGGAAAACCCCTCCGAGCAGTACTTC,CASTTVEGLAENPSEQYF
-,TRBV6-1,8,few,TRBJ1-2,TGTGCCGGCGGGGGCAACACCTTC,CAGGGNTF
-,TRBV2,16,-,TRBJ2-1,TGTGCCAGCAGTGAAGCGCGGGTGAGCTCCTACAATGAGCAGTTCTTC,CASSEARVSSYNEQFF
TRBD2,TRBV7-8,17,-,TRBJ2-5,TGTGCCAGCAGCCCCCCGGGGAGCGGGAGGGCCGGGGAGACCCAGTACTTC,CASSPPGSGRAGETQYF
TRBD2,TRBV29-1,14,-,TRBJ2-1,TGCAGCGTTCAACTAGCGGGAGGGCATAATGAGCAGTTCTTC,CSVQLAGGHNEQFF
-,TRBV7-2,14,-,TRBJ2-5,TGTGCCAGCAGCCTCGACAGCGATCAAGAGACCCAGTACTTC,CASSLDSDQETQYF
-,TRBV29-1,12,-,TRBJ2-1,TGCAGCGTTGAAGCGACTAGCAATGAGCAGTTCTTC,CSVEATSNEQFF